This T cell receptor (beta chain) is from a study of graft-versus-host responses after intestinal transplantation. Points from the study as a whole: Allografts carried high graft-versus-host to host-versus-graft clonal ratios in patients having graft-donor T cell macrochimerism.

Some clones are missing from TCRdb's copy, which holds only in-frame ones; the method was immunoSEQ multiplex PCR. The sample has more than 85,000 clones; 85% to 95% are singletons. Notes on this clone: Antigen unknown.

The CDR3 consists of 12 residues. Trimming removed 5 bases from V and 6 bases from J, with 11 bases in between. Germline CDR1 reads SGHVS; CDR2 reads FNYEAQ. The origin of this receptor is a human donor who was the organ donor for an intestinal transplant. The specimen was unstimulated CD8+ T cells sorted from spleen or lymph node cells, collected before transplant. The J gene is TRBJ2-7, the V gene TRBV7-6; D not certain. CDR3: CASSADTGEQYF. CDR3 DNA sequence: TGTGCCAGCAGCGCGGATACTGGCGAGCAGTACTTC.